The 3 T cell receptor beta chains presented below share a single source sample, sequenced in a study of blood T cell repertoires in COVID-19. Clones were read by immunoSEQ multiplex PCR, and TCRdb kept only the in-frame ones, dropping some. The sample lists roughly 39,000 clones, approximately 92% occurring once. The sample was peripheral blood. Every receptor here comes from a man aged 30-40 years with active or convalescent COVID-19.

The J gene is TRBJ1-2, the V gene TRBV9; D gene ambiguous. CDR3 size: 16 residues. V lost 4 bases and J 8 bases, leaving 24 bases between the germline ends. Germline V gene sequence: CDR1 SGDLS, CDR2 YYNGEE. CDR3 coding DNA: TGTGCCAGCAGCAATAAAGCTACCGACACGTCGGGGGGCTACACCTTC. Amino acids: CASSNKATDTSGGYTF.

The rearrangement joins TRBV21-1 to TRBJ1-5. TRBV21-1 is a pseudogene segment. This CDR3 has 15 residues. The CDR3 nucleotides are TGTGCCAGCAGCAAAGAACGGGGGAAGTGTCAGCCCCAGCATTTT. It yields the protein CASSKERGKCQPQHF.

V is TRBV5-4 and J is TRBJ1-4; D possibly corresponds to TRBD1 (5 bases). This CDR3 has 15 amino acids. V gave up 5 bases and J gave up 3 bases, with 14 bases separating them. Germline loops: CDR1 SGHNT, CDR2 YYREEE (reference sequence). CDR3 DNA: TGTGCCAGCAGGCCAGGGAGCGGGTCTAATGAAAAACTGTTTTTT. Translated, it gives CASRPGSGSNEKLFF.